The rows below give T cell receptor beta chains drawn from one sample of a study of control samples from healthy donors and cancer patients. The table came from immunoSEQ multiplex PCR; TCRdb's copy has only in-frame clones and leaves some out. The sample consists of 70,000 to 95,000 clones, over 85% of them appearing once. The sample consisted of PBMCs. These receptors were taken from a woman aged 40 to 50 with lung cancer. Both conserved end residues are part of each CDR3. Clone sizes are given selectively: once, few, many, or a class where the clone is expanded.

j_call clone_size v_call cdr3_aa
TRBJ2-6 NA TRBV30 CAWFGSGANVLTF
TRBJ1-5 NA TRBV6-6 CASSLDRGWGQPQHF
TRBJ1-2 NA TRBV11-2 CASSLGQTYNYGYTF
TRBJ1-1 NA TRBV16 CASSQSGDTEAFF
TRBJ1-1 NA TRBV7-8 CATRAGQGTEAFF
TRBJ1-2 NA TRBV18 CASSPLEQNYGYTF
TRBJ2-3 NA TRBV21-1 CASSKAQTGGPVGTDTQYF
TRBJ1-1 NA TRBV18 CASSPRTLTEAFF
TRBJ2-3 NA TRBV2 CACRGGIPDTQYF
TRBJ1-1 NA TRBV7-9 CASSLLRTAGTEAFF
TRBJ2-2 few TRBV28 CASSFHRNGLNTGELFF
TRBJ2-7 NA TRBV5-1 CASSLRAGTVKKVYEQYF